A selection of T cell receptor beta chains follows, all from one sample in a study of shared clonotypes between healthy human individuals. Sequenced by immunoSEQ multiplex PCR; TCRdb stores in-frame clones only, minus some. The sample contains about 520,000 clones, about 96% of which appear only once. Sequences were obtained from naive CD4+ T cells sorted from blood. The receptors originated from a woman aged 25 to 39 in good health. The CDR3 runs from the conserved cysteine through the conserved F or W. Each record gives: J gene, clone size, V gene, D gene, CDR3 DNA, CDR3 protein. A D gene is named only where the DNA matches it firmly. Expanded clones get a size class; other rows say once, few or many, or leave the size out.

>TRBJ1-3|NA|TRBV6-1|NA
TGTGCCAGCGCGGCGGGGTTCTCTGGAAACACCATATATTTT
CASAAGFSGNTIYF
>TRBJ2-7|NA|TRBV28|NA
TGTGCCAGCAGTTTACGTAGATCGGGGACCTTTCGTGAGCAGTACTTC
CASSLRRSGTFREQYF
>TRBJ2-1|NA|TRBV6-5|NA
TGTGCCAGCAGAGGACTGAATGAGCAGTTCTTC
CASRGLNEQFF
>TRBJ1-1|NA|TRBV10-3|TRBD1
TGTGCCATCGGACAGGGTGGCACTGAAGCTTTCTTT
CAIGQGGTEAFF
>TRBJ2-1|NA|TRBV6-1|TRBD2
TGTGCCAGCAGTGACCTAGCGGGAGTCGGTGAGCAGTTCTTC
CASSDLAGVGEQFF
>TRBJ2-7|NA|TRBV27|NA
TGTGCCAGCAGTGGGGCAGGGAACGAGCAGTACTTC
CASSGAGNEQYF
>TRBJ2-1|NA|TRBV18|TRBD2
TGTGCCAGCTCACAAACCGTGGGGGGGGACAATGAGCAGTTCTTC
CASSQTVGGDNEQFF
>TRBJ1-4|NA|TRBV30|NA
TGTGCCTGGAGTGTAGGGTCAGGGTCTAGAGAAAAACTGTTTTTT
CAWSVGSGSREKLFF
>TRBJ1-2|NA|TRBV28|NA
TGTGCCAGCAAAACTAATTCTGGCTACACCTTC
CASKTNSGYTF
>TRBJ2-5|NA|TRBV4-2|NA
TGTGCCAGCAGCCAAGATCACGGGGGCTCAGAGACCCAGTACTTC
CASSQDHGGSETQYF
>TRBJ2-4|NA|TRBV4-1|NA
TGCGCCAGCAGCCAAGAAGGAAGGGGTGGCATTCAGTACTTC
CASSQEGRGGIQYF
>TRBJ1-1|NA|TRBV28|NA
TGTGCCAGCATGGAGGGGGGCATCATGAACACTGAAGCTTTCTTT
CASMEGGIMNTEAFF
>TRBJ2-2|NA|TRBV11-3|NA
TGTGCCAGCAGCCTCCCTCCCGGGGGGCTGGTCGGGGAGCTGTTTTTT
CASSLPPGGLVGELFF
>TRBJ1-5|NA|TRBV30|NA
TGTGCCTGGAGTGTAGACGGCCGGGGACAGCCCCAGCATTTT
CAWSVDGRGQPQHF
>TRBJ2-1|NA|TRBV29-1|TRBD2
TGCAGCGTAGCCTTGCGACTAGCGGGGTACAATGAGCAGTTCTTC
CSVALRLAGYNEQFF
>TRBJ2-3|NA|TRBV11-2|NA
TGTGCCAGCAGCTCCCTAGTCGGGGGCACAGATACGCAGTATTTT
CASSSLVGGTDTQYF
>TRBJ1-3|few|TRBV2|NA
TGTGCCAGCAGTGAAAGTGGCTCTGGAAACACCATATATTTT
CASSESGSGNTIYF
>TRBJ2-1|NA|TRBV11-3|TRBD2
TGTGCCAGCAGCGGGACTAGCGGGAGATCGGGCCCGGGGAATGAGCAGTTCTTC
CASSGTSGRSGPGNEQFF
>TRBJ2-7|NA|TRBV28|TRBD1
TGTGCCAGCAGGGGGGGAGGTCCCGGGACAGGGACCGAGCAGTACTTC
CASRGGGPGTGTEQYF
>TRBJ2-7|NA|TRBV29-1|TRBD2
TGCAGCGGTAGGGGTAGCGGGAGCTACGAGCAGTACTTC
CSGRGSGSYEQYF
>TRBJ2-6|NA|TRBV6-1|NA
TGTGCCAGCAGTGAAGGCTCTGGGGCCAACGTCCTGACTTTC
CASSEGSGANVLTF
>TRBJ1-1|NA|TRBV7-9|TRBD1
TGTGCCAGCAGCCGAGGGACAGGGGGCTATGAAGCTTTCTTT
CASSRGTGGYEAFF
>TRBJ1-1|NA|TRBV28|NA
TGTGCCAGCAGTTTATGGACGGGGTCCACTGAAGCTTTCTTT
CASSLWTGSTEAFF
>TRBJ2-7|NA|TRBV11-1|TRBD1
TGTGCCAGCAGCTTAGCGGGACAGGACCCCCCTCACGAGCAGTACTTC
CASSLAGQDPPHEQYF
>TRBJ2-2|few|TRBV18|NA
TGTGCCAGCTCAGCTGGGAGGGAGCTGTTTTTT
CASSAGRELFF
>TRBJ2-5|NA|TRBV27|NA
TGTGCCAGCAGTTCAACGACAGCTAACCAAGAGACCCAGTACTTC
CASSSTTANQETQYF